This is a list of T cell receptor beta chains from one sample in a study of cytomegalovirus exposure and HLA in healthy donors. TCRdb's table, derived via immunoSEQ multiplex PCR, lists solely in-frame clones and lacks some. Of about 160,000 clones in the sample, 77% were seen once. The sample was PBMCs. All receptors derive from a woman in her 30s in good health and CMV-seronegative. The CDR3 runs from the conserved cysteine through the conserved F or W. The D gene is left open where the match is weak. Part of the rows lack a size; the others show once, few, many or a class for expanded clones.

cdr3_nt: TGCGCCAGCAGCTGGGGTGGGACAGGGAACTACGAGCAGTACTTC
cdr3_aa: CASSWGGTGNYEQYF
j_call: TRBJ2-7
clone_size: .
v_call: TRBV5-1
d_call: TRBD1

cdr3_nt: TGTGCCAGTAGTATTAGGGTGGGACAGACTGGCGCCAACTATGGCTACACCTTC
cdr3_aa: CASSIRVGQTGANYGYTF
j_call: TRBJ1-2
clone_size: .
v_call: TRBV19
d_call: TRBD1

cdr3_nt: TGCGCCAGCAGCCAAGCGGAGGGACAGGGGTATGAGCAGTTCTTC
cdr3_aa: CASSQAEGQGYEQFF
j_call: TRBJ2-1
clone_size: .
v_call: TRBV4-1
d_call: TRBD1

cdr3_nt: TGTGCCAGCAGCTTCGGAGGGGCCAACACAGATACGCAGTATTTT
cdr3_aa: CASSFGGANTDTQYF
j_call: TRBJ2-3
clone_size: .
v_call: TRBV5-4
d_call: .

cdr3_nt: TGCGCCAGCAGGACGATACCAGGGGGCGCGATAGGAAACACCATATATTTT
cdr3_aa: CASRTIPGGAIGNTIYF
j_call: TRBJ1-3
clone_size: .
v_call: TRBV5-1
d_call: TRBD1

cdr3_nt: TGTGCCAGCAGTCAACAGGACAGGCAAGAGACCCAGTACTTC
cdr3_aa: CASSQQDRQETQYF
j_call: TRBJ2-5
clone_size: .
v_call: TRBV28
d_call: TRBD1

cdr3_nt: TGTGCCAGCAGCATAGGACAGGGCTTCGAGCAGTACTTC
cdr3_aa: CASSIGQGFEQYF
j_call: TRBJ2-7
clone_size: .
v_call: TRBV11-2
d_call: TRBD1

cdr3_nt: TGTGCCAGCAGCGGTGGGACAGGAGCAAATTCACCCCTCCACTTT
cdr3_aa: CASSGGTGANSPLHF
j_call: TRBJ1-6
clone_size: .
v_call: TRBV7-2
d_call: TRBD1

cdr3_nt: TGTGCCAGCGGCATAGTCGGGCCAGGGGCCGGAAACACCATATATTTT
cdr3_aa: CASGIVGPGAGNTIYF
j_call: TRBJ1-3
clone_size: .
v_call: TRBV11-2
d_call: .

cdr3_nt: TGTGCCAGCAGACCCGGGACAGGGGGCTTGGCTGAAGCTTTCTTT
cdr3_aa: CASRPGTGGLAEAFF
j_call: TRBJ1-1
clone_size: few
v_call: TRBV14
d_call: TRBD1

cdr3_nt: TGTGCCAGCAGTGAGGGACAGGGTATAGAGACCCAGTACTTC
cdr3_aa: CASSEGQGIETQYF
j_call: TRBJ2-5
clone_size: once
v_call: TRBV2
d_call: TRBD1

cdr3_nt: TGCAGCGTCGTGACAGAAGCCTATGGCTACACCTTC
cdr3_aa: CSVVTEAYGYTF
j_call: TRBJ1-2
clone_size: .
v_call: TRBV29-1
d_call: .

cdr3_nt: TGTGCCTGGGGCAGGGGGAATAATTCACCCCTCCACTTT
cdr3_aa: CAWGRGNNSPLHF
j_call: TRBJ1-6
clone_size: .
v_call: TRBV30
d_call: TRBD1

cdr3_nt: TGTGCCAGCTCACCAGATTCCGGAGATGAAAAACTGTTTTTT
cdr3_aa: CASSPDSGDEKLFF
j_call: TRBJ1-4
clone_size: few
v_call: TRBV18
d_call: .

cdr3_nt: TGTGCCAGCAGCTTAGCGACAGGGGCTTTAAACACCGGGGAGCTGTTTTTT
cdr3_aa: CASSLATGALNTGELFF
j_call: TRBJ2-2
clone_size: .
v_call: TRBV7-6
d_call: TRBD1